This T cell receptor (beta chain) was captured by sequencing in a study of blood T cell repertoires in COVID-19. CDR1 and CDR2 (germline): MNHEY, SVGAGI. Trimming at V came to 6 bases and at J to 6 bases, leaving 7 bases not matched to a gene. The CDR3 spans 13 residues. The assay was immunoSEQ multiplex PCR, and TCRdb's table has in-frame clones only and misses some. This table has some 260,000 clones, about 86% appearing once. The sequence was obtained from an elderly man with acute or convalescent COVID-19. Sequenced sample: peripheral blood. This chain joins TRBV6-5 and TRBJ1-2; 7 nucleotides agree with TRBD1. The CDR3 region has the DNA TGTGCCAGCAGCTTCAGACAGGGTGATGGCTACACCTTC. Protein product: CASSFRQGDGYTF.